This passage covers 30 T cell receptor beta chains from one sample sequenced in a study of T cell changes during pregnancy in multiple sclerosis. The method was immunoSEQ multiplex PCR; TCRdb's version includes in-frame clones alone and lacks a portion of them. In the table there are 40,000 to 45,000 clones, around 90% of which are singletons. Sequencing used CD4+ T cells from peripheral blood mononuclear cells, obtained in the second trimester of pregnancy. The receptor source for this set is a female donor in good health, enrolled as a control in a pregnancy study.

The chain links TRBV19 to TRBJ1-5; TRBD1 aligns across 9 bases. Germline-derived CDR1 and CDR2 are LNHDA and SQIVND (reference sequence). The CDR3 length is 15 residues. Trimming at V came to 6 bases and at J to 7 bases, leaving 10 bases not matched to a gene. In DNA, the CDR3 is TGTGCCAGTAGAACCCTGGACAGGGGTAGACAGCCCCAGCATTTT. It translates to CASRTLDRGRQPQHF.

This rearrangement joins TRBV27 to TRBJ1-2; TRBD1 agrees at 10 bases. Germline V gene sequence: CDR1 MNHEY, CDR2 SMNVEV (reference sequence). V trimming: 8 bases; J trimming: 10 bases; junction bases outside the gene matches: 4. The CDR3 is 11 amino acids. The DNA of the CDR3 is TGTGCCAGCCGTAGACAGGGGGCCTACACCTTC. It translates to CASRRQGAYTF.

The chain couples TRBV7-3 to TRBJ2-5; a possible D gene is TRBD2 (7 bases). V gave up 4 bases and J gave up 5 bases, with 11 bases separating them. This CDR3 region has 13 residues. Germline V gene lookup returns CDR1 SGHTA and CDR2 FQGTGA. CDR3 sequence reads: CASSSGGRETQYF. The CDR3 DNA follows: TGTGCCAGCAGCTCGGGGGGCCGGGAGACCCAGTACTTC. The full variable domain, rest sourced from reference TRBV7-3 and TRBJ2-5, is GAGVSQTPSNKVTEKGKYVELRCDPISGHTALYWYRQSLGQGPEFLIYFQGTGAADDSGLPNDRFFAVRPEGSVSTLKIQRTERGDSAVYLCASSSGGRETQYFGPGTRLLVL.

This chain connects TRBV10-3 to TRBJ2-2, with 14 bases lining up with TRBD2. CDR1 ENHRY and CDR2 SYGVKD come from the germline V gene. The CDR3 length is 19 residues. V lost 4 bases and J lost 1; bases outside the gene matches: 8. The DNA of the CDR3 is TGTGCCATCAGTGGTACCGGGACTAGCGGGGGCCTGAACACCGGGGAGCTGTTTTTT. This gives the protein CAISGTGTSGGLNTGELFF.

This chain connects TRBV5-4 to TRBJ2-3, with D possibly being TRBD2 (5 bases). Trimming removed 4 bases from V and 3 bases from J, with 18 bases in between. CDR3 length: 16 amino acids. From germline, CDR1 is SGHNT and CDR2 YYREEE (reference sequence). The CDR3 region is CASSLTASSGTDTQYF. CDR3 nucleotide sequence: TGTGCCAGCAGCCTCACAGCATCGTCGGGAACAGATACGCAGTATTTT.

This chain connects TRBV19 to TRBJ2-7; 11 bases fit TRBD2. The germline V gene encodes CDR1 LNHDA and CDR2 SQIVND (reference sequence). V was clipped by 3 bases and J by 9 bases; unmatched bases: 10. This CDR3 has 15 residues. CDR3: CASSMNLAGGLGQYF. CDR3 DNA sequence: TGTGCCAGTAGTATGAATCTAGCGGGAGGCCTCGGGCAGTACTTC.

This chain joins TRBV9 and TRBJ2-1, with a weak D call TRBD2 (5 bases). Germline V lookup: CDR1 SGDLS, CDR2 YYNGEE. The CDR3 consists of 14 residues. Trimming removed 0 bases at V and 8 bases at J, with 12 bases between. In DNA, the CDR3 is TGTGCCAGCAGCGTAGCGTCTAGCTCGGATGAGCAGTTCTTC. This codes for CASSVASSSDEQFF.

This sequence joins TRBV10-3 and TRBJ2-5; 9 bases are shared with TRBD1. The CDR3 has 17 residues. J gave up 9 bases and V 2 bases, and 16 bases lay outside the gene matches. The germline CDR1 and CDR2 sequences are ENHRY and SYGVKD. CDR3 sequence (DNA): TGTGCCATCAGTGAGCCTAAGCATCCGGGACAGGGTTTAGCCCAGTACTTC. Its translation: CAISEPKHPGQGLAQYF.

This chain links TRBV27 with TRBJ2-1; TRBD2 matches at 11 bases. The CDR3 spans 17 residues. The ends lost 5 bases at V and 0 bases at J; junction bases unmatched: 6. The germline V gene encodes CDR1 MNHEY and CDR2 SMNVEV (reference sequence). CDR3 in DNA: TGTGCCAGCAGTAGCTCCGGGACTAGCGGCTCCTACAATGAGCAGTTCTTC. It specifies CASSSSGTSGSYNEQFF.

In the case of this clone: One junction end disagrees with the germline gene, perhaps due to a read error. V is TRBV7-7 and J is TRBJ2-1, with 12 bases identical to TRBD2. The CDR3 is made up of 15 amino acids. Germline CDR1 is SSHAT and CDR2 is FNYEAQ (reference sequence). The CDR3 bases are TGTGCTAGCAGCTTAGGGACTAGCGGGTACAATGAGCAGTTCTTC. It is translated as CASSLGTSGYNEQFF. The variable domain in full, with the rest retrieved from reference TRBV7-7 and TRBJ2-1, is GAGVSQSPRYKVTKRGQDVTLRCDPISSHATLYWYQQALGQGPEFLTYFNYEAQPDKSGLPSDRFSAERPEGSISTLTIQRTEQRDSAMYRCASSLGTSGYNEQFFGPGTRLTVL.

J is TRBJ1-5 and V is TRBV5-5; the D is unclear. The V end was cut by 0 bases, the J end by 4 bases, with 8 bases between. Germline V lookup: CDR1 SGHKS, CDR2 YYEKEE (reference sequence). There are 14 residues in the CDR3. CDR3 sequence reads: CASSLDLFNQPQHF. Written as DNA, the CDR3 is TGTGCCAGCAGCTTGGATCTCTTTAATCAGCCCCAGCATTTT.

The chain couples TRBV6-4 to TRBJ2-3, with unresolved D. The V gene's germline CDR1 is MRHNA and CDR2 SNTAGT. CDR3 length equals 13 residues. Trimming cost V 6 bases and J 0 bases, with 7 bases left between them. The CDR3 nucleotides are TGTGCCAGCAGCTTAGAAAGCACAGATACGCAGTATTTT. Encoded protein: CASSLESTDTQYF.

The sample holds one count of this clone. This chain links TRBV11-2 with TRBJ2-1, with 7 bases aligning to TRBD2. The germline V gene encodes CDR1 SGHAT and CDR2 FQNNGV. This CDR3 spans 15 amino acids. The ends lost 6 bases at V and 2 bases at J; junction bases unmatched: 7. CDR3 bases: TGTGCCAGCAGTCCGCGGGGGTTCACCTACAATGAGCAGTTCTTC. Its protein product is CASSPRGFTYNEQFF. The full variable domain, with the rest looked up from reference TRBV11-2 and TRBJ2-1, is EAGVAQSPRYKIIEKRQSVAFWCNPISGHATLYWYQQILGQGPKLLIQFQNNGVVDDSQLPKDRFSAERLKGVDSTLKIQPAKLEDSAVYLCASSPRGFTYNEQFFGPGTRLTVL.

A note on this clone: Its ends do not fully match the called genes, so a read error is possible. The gene calls are TRBV7-7 and TRBJ2-1, with D possibly TRBD1 on 5 matching bases. The CDR3 is 14 residues long. The germline CDR1 and CDR2 sequences are SSHAT and FNYEAQ (reference sequence). CDR3 sequence: CASSPRPGSNEQFF. In DNA form, the CDR3 reads TGTGCTAGCAGCCCTAGGCCAGGGTCCAATGAGCAGTTCTTC.

The rearrangement links TRBV11-2 to TRBJ1-3; D is unresolved. Trimming took off 3 bases at V and 7 bases at J, with 16 bases between the two ends. Germline loops: CDR1 SGHAT, CDR2 FQNNGV. CDR3 length: 15 residues. CDR3 bases: TGTGCCAGCAGCTTTGGGCGGGGAGTTGAGAACACCATATATTTT. Amino acid sequence: CASSFGRGVENTIYF.

Concerning this clone itself: The same CDR3 can be traced to other DNA sequences in this sample. The J gene is TRBJ1-5, the V gene TRBV10-3, with 7 bases fitting TRBD1. The CDR3 runs to 14 residues. The germline V gene has CDR1 ENHRY and CDR2 SYGVKD. The trim removed 3 bases at V and 4 bases at J, leaving 3 bases unmatched. The CDR3 is CAISEGGLNQPQHF. In DNA form, the CDR3 reads TGTGCCATCAGTGAAGGGGGCCTGAATCAGCCCCAGCATTTT.

This chain connects TRBV30 to TRBJ2-3; TRBD2 agrees at 7 bases. The CDR3 sequence is 13 residues long. Germline CDR1 GTSNPN, CDR2 SVGIG (reference sequence). With 4 bases clipped from V and 3 bases from J, the junction kept 4 bases outside the gene matches. The CDR3 DNA is TGTGCCTGGACAGGTAGCGGGACAGATACGCAGTATTTT. Translation gives CAWTGSGTDTQYF. Full variable domain (remainder filled in from reference TRBV30 and TRBJ2-3): SQTIHQWPATLVQPVGSPLSLECTVEGTSNPNLYWYRQAAGRGLQLLFYSVGIGQISSEVPQNLSASRPQDRQFILSSKKLLLSDSGFYLCAWTGSGTDTQYFGPGTRLTVL.

Here the CDR3 reads CASRADTDTQYF. CDR3 in DNA: TGTGCCAGCAGAGCGGACACAGATACGCAGTATTTT. The chain uses TRBV28 and TRBJ2-3, with a tentative D call TRBD2 (5 bases). The V end lost 6 bases, the J end lost 2 bases, and 6 bases lay between the germline ends. The CDR3 spans 12 residues. Germline V gene data show CDR1 as MDHEN and CDR2 as SYDVKM.

V is TRBV6-1 and J is TRBJ1-5; D is ambiguous. Trimming shortened V by 2 bases and J by 2 bases, and 7 bases separated the two germline ends. Germline CDR1 MNHNS, CDR2 SASEGT. The CDR3 has 14 amino acids. CDR3 amino acids: CASSERLRNQPQHF. As DNA, the CDR3 is TGTGCCAGCAGTGAAAGACTGCGCAATCAGCCCCAGCATTTT.

In regard to this clone: An end of the junction differs from the germline gene, which may be a read error. Written as DNA, the CDR3 is TGTGCCAGCAGCTCCAGACAGGGCTATGGCGACACCTTC. As protein: CASSSRQGYGDTF. The V gene is TRBV5-6, the J gene TRBJ1-2; 7 nucleotides align to TRBD1. The germline CDR1 and CDR2 sequences are SGHDT and YYEEEE. This CDR3 is built from 13 residues.

The chain has TRBV7-2 and TRBJ2-3, with TRBD2 matching over 10 bases. Germline lookup yields CDR1 SGHTA and CDR2 FQGNSA. With 3 bases clipped from V and 4 bases from J, the junction kept 7 bases outside the gene matches. The CDR3 is 16 residues long. CDR3 protein: CASSFDSGGRADTQYF. The CDR3 DNA is TGTGCCAGCAGCTTCGATAGCGGGGGGCGCGCAGATACGCAGTATTTT.

This chain connects TRBV6-6 to TRBJ2-5, with D possibly being TRBD1 (5 bases). The CDR3 extends over 14 amino acids. V lost 2 bases to trimming and J lost 0 bases, with 7 bases between them. Germline V lookup: CDR1 MNHNY, CDR2 SVGAGI (reference sequence). As DNA, the CDR3 is TGTGCCAGCAGTTACCAGGGCTACCAAGAGACCCAGTACTTC. This encodes CASSYQGYQETQYF.

This chain links TRBV6-1 with TRBJ1-5, with 9 bases identical to TRBD1. V shed 7 bases and J 6 bases; nucleotides not matched to a gene: 10. This CDR3 has 15 amino acids. The germline V gene has CDR1 MNHNS and CDR2 SASEGT. In DNA form, the CDR3 reads TGTGCCAGCATAGACCGGGACAGGGCTCCTCAGCCCCAGCATTTT. Amino acids: CASIDRDRAPQPQHF.

The chain is built from TRBV27 and TRBJ1-3; 8 bases match TRBD1. This CDR3 has 15 residues. CDR1 and CDR2 (germline): MNHEY, SMNVEV (reference sequence). Trimming at V came to 3 bases and at J to 4 bases, leaving 5 bases not matched to a gene. CDR3 sequence: CASSFSDRVGNTIYF. The CDR3 bases are TGTGCCAGCAGTTTTTCGGACAGGGTGGGAAACACCATATATTTT.

CDR3 region: CATLPGTGNTYEQYF. The CDR3 DNA reads TGTGCCACCCTACCCGGGACAGGGAATACCTACGAGCAGTACTTC. The gene calls are TRBV6-1 and TRBJ2-7; 9 bases fit TRBD1. The CDR3 is 15 residues long. Trimming at V came to 10 bases and at J to 2 bases, leaving 12 bases not matched to a gene. Germline V lookup: CDR1 MNHNS, CDR2 SASEGT.

The CDR3 loop reads CASGFDRVEGETQYF. The CDR3 region has the DNA TGTGCTAGTGGTTTCGACAGGGTGGAAGGAGAGACCCAGTACTTC. The chain uses TRBV12-5 and TRBJ2-5; 7 bases map to TRBD1. CDR1 and CDR2 (germline): LGHNT, FRNRAP. J lost 4 bases, V lost 3 bases, and 8 bases had no gene match. CDR3 length: 15 residues.

This chain uses TRBV7-9 with TRBJ2-1, with D perhaps TRBD1 (6 bases). There are 12 residues in the CDR3. Trimming left V 5 bases short and J 7 bases short, with 9 bases between. Germline V gene sequence: CDR1 SEHNR, CDR2 FQNEAQ (reference sequence). The CDR3, as DNA: TGTGCCAGCAGCGTAACAGGGAATGAGCAGTTCTTC. It codes for CASSVTGNEQFF.

The chain employs TRBV15 and TRBJ2-7; 12 bases match TRBD2. Per the germline V gene, CDR1 is LNHNV and CDR2 is YYDKDF (reference sequence). Losses at the gene ends were 5 bases for V and 7 bases for J; bases not matched to a gene: 15. This CDR3 comprises 17 residues. The CDR3 protein is CATSSRPRTSGISEQYF. The CDR3 bases are TGTGCCACCAGCTCACGCCCTCGGACTAGCGGGATTTCAGAGCAGTACTTC.

This clone appeared a single time. The chain combines TRBV18 with TRBJ2-7; perhaps TRBD2 as D (7 bases). The CDR3 loop spans 15 amino acids. The V gene lost 4 bases and the J gene lost 6 bases, with 19 bases spanning the gap. CDR1 KGHSH and CDR2 LQKENI come from the germline V gene. The CDR3 DNA reads as TGTGCCAGCTCACGGGGGGGGGACAAATCTTTCGAGCAGTACTTC. It codes for CASSRGGDKSFEQYF.

The chain joins TRBV7-8 to TRBJ2-3; D is possibly TRBD2 (5 bases). The CDR3 totals 15 residues. The germline V and J ends were trimmed by 3 bases and 3 bases, with 13 bases remaining between them. Germline V gene lookup returns CDR1 SGHVS and CDR2 FQNEAQ. DNA of the CDR3: TGTGCCAGCAGCTTCGACTACGGGATAACAGATACGCAGTATTTT. This gives the protein CASSFDYGITDTQYF.